What follows is one TCR beta chain and its context. The target antigen is unknown. This record belongs to a study of shared clonotypes between healthy human individuals. Study overall: For every donor, three CD4 naive, three CD4 memory, two CD8 naive and one CD8 memory plates were used. Study conclusions and caveats: Incompleteness in sorted-subset sequencing, despite large depth, was shown by rarefaction.

CDR3 size: 18 residues. CDR1 and CDR2 from the germline V gene are KGHSH and LQKENI. V was pared by 5 bases and J by 5 bases, with 21 bases of the junction left unmatched. Profiled with immunoSEQ multiplex PCR; TCRdb holds only in-frame clones, not every one. Of 1.6 million or so clones listed, approximately 96% are singletons. Specimen: naive CD4+ T cells sorted from blood. Regarding subset: CD45RA+ positively selected. This receptor was identified in a man aged 25 to 45 in good health. The V and J genes are TRBV18 and TRBJ2-7; 7 bases agree with TRBD1. CDR3 in amino acids: CASSTTVRQGILWDEQYF. The CDR3 DNA is TGTGCCAGCTCAACCACCGTGAGACAGGGAATCTTGTGGGACGAGCAGTACTTC.